The 30 T cell receptor beta chains below all came from one sample that was sequenced in a study of sequential checkpoint blockade in melanoma. Treatment reported: randomized to nivolumab then ipilimumab (arm A) or the reverse (arm B). Profiled with immunoSEQ multiplex PCR; TCRdb holds only in-frame clones, not every one. The data hold just under 20,000 clones, with around 80% observed a single time. Here the sequenced sample was CD8+ T cells sorted from blood (inferred from file names), taken from a patient given nivolumab and ipilimumab in sequence. These receptors were collected from a human donor with melanoma.

The gene calls are TRBV2 and TRBJ1-1; possible D gene TRBD1, 5 bases. The CDR3 runs to 14 residues. The V and J ends lost 3 bases and 3 bases respectively, with 11 bases between them. Germline CDR1 SNHLY, CDR2 FYNNEI. This CDR3 is CASSDPGGYTEAFF. Written as DNA, the CDR3 is TGTGCCAGCAGTGACCCCGGGGGTTACACTGAAGCTTTCTTT.

This sequence joins TRBV27 and TRBJ1-1; D call uncertain. The germline V gene encodes CDR1 MNHEY and CDR2 SMNVEV (reference sequence). The V gene lost 3 bases and the J gene lost 2 bases, with 7 bases spanning the gap. The CDR3 runs to 13 residues. The CDR3 loop is CASSFAGNTEAFF. The DNA for the CDR3 is TGTGCCAGCAGTTTCGCGGGTAACACTGAAGCTTTCTTT.

This clone was observed a few times. The sample has other DNA sequences that encode this CDR3 too. This rearrangement joins TRBV19 to TRBJ1-5, with TRBD1 as a possible D gene (5 bases). V gave up 3 bases and J gave up 3 bases, with 9 bases separating them. CDR3 length: 14 residues. Looked up from germline, CDR1 is LNHDA and CDR2 is SQIVND (reference sequence). CDR3 residues: CASSILDNNQPQHF. The DNA for the CDR3 is TGTGCCAGTAGTATTTTGGACAACAATCAGCCCCAGCATTTT.

The genes are TRBV6-5 and TRBJ2-2; unclear D gene. V lost 0 bases to trimming and J lost 8 bases, with 4 bases between them. Germline V gives CDR1 MNHEY, CDR2 SVGAGI. This CDR3 contains 12 residues. In DNA form, the CDR3 reads TGTGCCAGCAGTTACTCGCGTGGGGAGCTGTTTTTT. Translating gives CASSYSRGELFF.

The CDR3 nucleotides are TGCGCCAGCAGTGAAAGTAGCGGATACGAGCAGTACTTC. Its protein is CASSESSGYEQYF. The chain carries TRBV10-2 and TRBJ2-7; maybe TRBD2 (6 bases). The germline V gene encodes CDR1 WSHSY and CDR2 SAAADI. The CDR3 has 13 residues. V was pared by 3 bases and J by 4 bases, with 10 bases between.

V usage is TRBV9 and J usage is TRBJ2-7; D gene unclear. CDR1 SGDLS and CDR2 YYNGEE come from the germline V gene. This CDR3 has 14 amino acids. V was clipped by 4 bases and J by 2 bases, with 13 bases between them. The CDR3 DNA sequence: TGTGCCAGCAGCCCAAATCCAAGCACCTACGAGCAGTACTTC. Translating it yields CASSPNPSTYEQYF.

V usage is TRBV28 and J usage is TRBJ1-1, with TRBD1 matching 7 bases. The CDR3 length is 13 residues. CDR1 is MDHEN, CDR2 SYDVKM, per germline. Unmatched junction bases numbered 7, after V lost 8 bases and J lost 4 bases. This CDR3 reads CASRFTGATEAFF. In DNA form, the CDR3 reads TGTGCCAGCCGATTTACAGGGGCCACTGAAGCTTTCTTT.

The chain links TRBV4-2 to TRBJ1-1, with 10 bases aligning to TRBD1. The CDR3 runs to 16 residues. Trimming took 3 bases from V and 0 from J; bases not matched to a gene: 4. CDR1 LGHNA and CDR2 YNFKEQ come from the germline V gene. The CDR3 nucleotides read TGTGCCAGCAGCCAGACAGGGGGCCGATTGAACACTGAAGCTTTCTTT. Amino acid sequence: CASSQTGGRLNTEAFF.

This clone came up once. The V and J genes are TRBV9 and TRBJ2-7; 10 nucleotides line up with TRBD1. V lost 3 bases and J lost 1; bases outside the gene matches: 10. CDR3 size: 17 residues. Germline CDR1 reads SGDLS; CDR2 reads YYNGEE. CDR3 region: CASSDSIRTGGSYEQYF. CDR3 DNA sequence: TGTGCCAGCAGCGATTCGATTCGGACAGGGGGGTCCTACGAGCAGTACTTC.

This clone was picked up a small number of times. V and J are TRBV7-9 and TRBJ1-5, with unresolved D. Germline V gives CDR1 SEHNR, CDR2 FQNEAQ (reference sequence). V was pared by 3 bases and J by 1 base, with 7 bases between. This CDR3 region has 14 residues. The CDR3 DNA is TGTGCCAGCAGCTTTGGAGAAAGCAATCAGCCCCAGCATTTT. It is translated as CASSFGESNQPQHF.

This sequence joins TRBV5-1 and TRBJ1-3; the match to TRBD1 covers 8 bases. The CDR3 loop spans 16 amino acids. J gave up 0 bases and V 0 bases, and 2 bases lay outside the gene matches. From germline, CDR1 is SGHRS and CDR2 YFSETQ. The CDR3 sequence is CASSLGTGNSGNTIYF. CDR3 DNA sequence: TGCGCCAGCAGCTTGGGGACAGGGAACTCTGGAAACACCATATATTTT.

The CDR3 loop reads CASSSGGDPYEQYF. CDR3 DNA: TGTGCCAGCAGCTCGGGAGGGGACCCCTACGAGCAGTACTTC. The rearrangement joins TRBV7-9 to TRBJ2-7; 8 bases map to TRBD2. Germline CDR1 and CDR2: SEHNR and FQNEAQ (reference sequence). The trim removed 4 bases at V and 2 bases at J, leaving 4 bases unmatched. This CDR3 spans 14 amino acids.

The V and J genes are TRBV19 and TRBJ2-7, with D unclear. CDR1 LNHDA and CDR2 SQIVND come from the germline V gene (reference sequence). V was cut by 6 bases and J by 0 bases, with 9 bases left in between. The CDR3 covers 13 residues. CDR3 in amino acids: CASRQQSSYEQYF. DNA for the CDR3: TGTGCCAGTAGGCAACAGAGCTCCTACGAGCAGTACTTC.

The rearrangement links TRBV6-1 to TRBJ1-2; possibly TRBD1 for D (5 bases). V lost 11 bases to trimming and J lost 5 bases, with 18 bases between them. This CDR3 comprises 13 residues. The germline V gene has CDR1 MNHNS and CDR2 SASEGT. For the CDR3, the DNA is TGTGCCTCACTCGGGGGGAAAGTTTATGGCTACACCTTC. It encodes CASLGGKVYGYTF.

This sequence joins TRBV6-5 and TRBJ1-2; a weak D match, TRBD1 (5 bases). CDR1 and CDR2 from the germline V gene are MNHEY and SVGAGI. The V end was cut by 5 bases, the J end by 4 bases, with 11 bases between. The CDR3 spans 13 residues. The CDR3 DNA follows: TGTGCCAGCAGTGCCCAGGGTCTCTATGGCTACACCTTC. Protein: CASSAQGLYGYTF.

This clone appeared a few times. The genes are TRBV18 and TRBJ2-7, with 7 bases identical to TRBD1. The CDR3 has 15 residues. V dropped 6 bases and J dropped 0; count of bases not matched to a gene: 8. Germline values: CDR1 KGHSH, CDR2 LQKENI. CDR3 amino acids: CASSPDRESSYEQYF. CDR3 sequence (DNA): TGTGCCAGCTCCCCCGACAGGGAGAGCTCCTACGAGCAGTACTTC.

The chain joins TRBV6-1 to TRBJ1-5; D gene unclear. The CDR3 spans 14 residues. The germline V and J ends were trimmed by 0 bases and 5 bases, with 8 bases remaining between them. In germline, CDR1 is MNHNS, CDR2 SASEGT. As DNA, the CDR3 is TGTGCCAGCAGTGAAGCTCCACGGGATCAGCCCCAGCATTTT. This sequence encodes CASSEAPRDQPQHF.

This clone was detected a few times. The rearrangement joins TRBV18 to TRBJ2-7; D gene unclear. This CDR3 spans 13 amino acids. The V gene lost 6 bases and the J gene lost 2 bases, with 11 bases spanning the gap. Germline V gives CDR1 KGHSH, CDR2 LQKENI. CDR3 nucleotide sequence: TGTGCCAGCTCGTATCCCCGGGCCTACGAGCAGTACTTC. Translating gives CASSYPRAYEQYF. Full variable domain (missing parts from reference TRBV18 and TRBJ2-7): NAGVMQNPRHLVRRRGQEARLRCSPMKGHSHVYWYRQLPEEGLKFMVYLQKENIIDESGMPKERFSAEFPKEGPSILRIQQVVRGDSAAYFCASSYPRAYEQYFGPGTRLTVT.

J is TRBJ1-6 and V is TRBV7-8; D gene uncertain. Germline-derived CDR1 and CDR2 are SGHVS and FQNEAQ. The CDR3 is made up of 17 amino acids. Trimming took 6 bases from V and 2 from J, leaving 17 bases between them. The CDR3 protein is CASRMTRVTAYNSPLHF. The DNA for the CDR3 is TGTGCCAGCAGAATGACGAGGGTAACGGCCTATAATTCACCCCTCCACTTT.

This clone occurred a few times. The rearrangement uses TRBV19 and TRBJ2-7; D perhaps matches TRBD2 (5 bases). CDR1 and CDR2 (germline): LNHDA, SQIVND (reference sequence). The CDR3 runs to 14 residues. Trimming cost V 4 bases and J 2 bases, with 12 bases left between them. The CDR3 reads CASSTGVGTYEQYF. The CDR3 bases are TGTGCCAGTAGTACCGGGGTCGGAACCTACGAGCAGTACTTC.

The V and J genes are TRBV4-1 and TRBJ2-1, with TRBD1 as a possible D gene (5 bases). The germline V and J ends were trimmed by 6 bases and 0 bases, with 18 bases remaining between them. The germline V gene has CDR1 MGHRA and CDR2 YSYEKL. This CDR3 has 17 amino acids. The CDR3 sequence is CASSNQGIPSSYNEQFF. DNA for the CDR3: TGCGCCAGCAGTAACCAGGGAATTCCGAGCTCCTACAATGAGCAGTTCTTC.

This clone was detected only once. This chain uses TRBV7-9 with TRBJ2-7; 7 nucleotides line up with TRBD1. Germline V gives CDR1 SEHNR, CDR2 FQNEAQ (reference sequence). This CDR3 region has 17 residues. V dropped 11 bases and J dropped 2; count of bases not matched to a gene: 21. CDR3 DNA: TGTGCCGGGGCCAGCAGCCAGAGGGACAGAGCTCCCTACGAGCAGTACTTC. As protein: CAGASSQRDRAPYEQYF.

The chain uses TRBV28 and TRBJ1-5, with 7 bases aligning to TRBD1. Trimming at V came to 5 bases and at J to 2 bases, leaving 9 bases not matched to a gene. The CDR3 length is 16 residues. From germline, CDR1 is MDHEN and CDR2 SYDVKM. DNA of the CDR3: TGTGCCAGCAGTCCTCACAGGGGTTACGGCAATCAGCCCCAGCATTTT. This sequence encodes CASSPHRGYGNQPQHF.

The chain links TRBV28 to TRBJ1-1; weak D call: TRBD1 (6 bases). V lost 6 bases and J lost 1, with 12 bases in between. CDR1 MDHEN and CDR2 SYDVKM come from the germline V gene. This CDR3 spans 14 amino acids. The CDR3 protein is CASRPGHSNTEAFF. The CDR3 coding sequence is TGTGCCAGCAGACCGGGACACTCGAACACTGAAGCTTTCTTT.

The chain carries TRBV7-9 and TRBJ1-3; no reliable D call. The V gene lost 4 bases and the J gene lost 1 base, with 14 bases spanning the gap. From germline, CDR1 is SEHNR and CDR2 FQNEAQ (reference sequence). The CDR3 runs 16 residues. CDR3 nucleotides: TGTGCCAGCAGCTCCCGCCGTACAAAGTCTGGAAACACCATATATTTT. This encodes CASSSRRTKSGNTIYF.

The V gene is TRBV28, the J gene TRBJ2-2; D may be TRBD1 (5 bases). The CDR3 sequence is 15 residues long. Trimming stripped 6 bases from V and 3 bases from J, with 14 bases between. Germline CDR1 reads MDHEN; CDR2 reads SYDVKM. The CDR3 coding sequence is TGTGCCAGCAGGCCCGAGACAGACTACACCGGGGAGCTGTTTTTT. Translating it yields CASRPETDYTGELFF.

This rearrangement joins TRBV19 to TRBJ1-2; 8 nucleotides align to TRBD1. This CDR3 spans 13 amino acids. Germline CDR1 is LNHDA and CDR2 is SQIVND (reference sequence). Unmatched junction bases numbered 6, after V lost 7 bases and J lost 5 bases. CDR3 region: CASKATGDYGYTF. Here the CDR3 DNA reads TGTGCCAGTAAAGCGACAGGGGATTATGGCTACACCTTC.

V and J are TRBV2 and TRBJ2-7, with 7 nucleotides matching TRBD2. This CDR3 is built from 14 residues. Losses at the gene ends were 5 bases for V and 2 bases for J; bases not matched to a gene: 6. Germline-derived CDR1 and CDR2 are SNHLY and FYNNEI. The CDR3 nucleotides are TGTGCCAGCAGTCCCGCGGGAGTAACCTACGAGCAGTACTTC. It encodes CASSPAGVTYEQYF.

This chain joins TRBV5-1 and TRBJ2-1, with TRBD1 identical over 7 bases. The CDR3 spans 15 residues. With V trimmed by 0 bases and J by 6 bases, 6 bases remained unmatched. Germline CDR1 and CDR2: SGHRS and YFSETQ. The CDR3 loop reads CASSLDPTGINEQFF. Written as DNA, the CDR3 is TGCGCCAGCAGCTTGGATCCGACAGGGATCAATGAGCAGTTCTTC.

This chain connects TRBV5-6 to TRBJ1-1, with D unclear. V lost 4 bases and J lost 3, with 10 bases in between. This CDR3 comprises 13 residues. Germline V gives CDR1 SGHDT, CDR2 YYEEEE. The CDR3 here is CASSPTPDTEAFF. In DNA form, the CDR3 reads TGTGCCAGCAGCCCTACCCCGGACACTGAAGCTTTCTTT.